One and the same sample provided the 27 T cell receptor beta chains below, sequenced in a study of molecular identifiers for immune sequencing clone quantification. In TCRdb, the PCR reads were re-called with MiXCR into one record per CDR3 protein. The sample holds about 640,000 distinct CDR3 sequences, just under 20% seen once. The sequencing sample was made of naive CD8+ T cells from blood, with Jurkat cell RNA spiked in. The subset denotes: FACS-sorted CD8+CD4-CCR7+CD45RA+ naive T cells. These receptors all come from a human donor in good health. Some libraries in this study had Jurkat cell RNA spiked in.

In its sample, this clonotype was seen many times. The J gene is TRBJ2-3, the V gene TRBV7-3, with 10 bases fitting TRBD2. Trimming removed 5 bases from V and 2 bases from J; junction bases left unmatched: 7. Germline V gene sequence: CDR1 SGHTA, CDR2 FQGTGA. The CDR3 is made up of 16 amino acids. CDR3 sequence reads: CASSPGTSAYTDTQYF. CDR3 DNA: TGTGCCAGCAGCCCCGGGACTAGCGCCTACACAGATACGCAGTATTTT.

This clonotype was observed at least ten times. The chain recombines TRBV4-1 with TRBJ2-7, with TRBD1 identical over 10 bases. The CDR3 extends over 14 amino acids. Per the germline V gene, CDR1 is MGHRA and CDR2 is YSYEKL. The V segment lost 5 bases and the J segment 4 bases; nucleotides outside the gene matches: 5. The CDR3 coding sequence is TGCGCCAGCAGCTTGGGACAGGGGAATTACGAGCAGTACTTC. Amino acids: CASSLGQGNYEQYF.

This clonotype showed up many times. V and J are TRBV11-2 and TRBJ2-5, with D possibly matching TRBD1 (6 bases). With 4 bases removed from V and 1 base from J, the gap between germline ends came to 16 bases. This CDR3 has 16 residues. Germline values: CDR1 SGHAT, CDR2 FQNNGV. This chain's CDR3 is CASSSYPDSFQETQYF. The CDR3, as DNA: TGTGCCAGCAGCTCATACCCGGACAGCTTCCAAGAGACCCAGTACTTC.

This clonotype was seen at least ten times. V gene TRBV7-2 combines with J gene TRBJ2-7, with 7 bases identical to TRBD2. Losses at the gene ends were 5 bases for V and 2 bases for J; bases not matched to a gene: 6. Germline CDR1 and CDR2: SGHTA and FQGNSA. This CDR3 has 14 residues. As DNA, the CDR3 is TGTGCCAGCAGCACCTACGGACTAGCCTACGAGCAGTACTTC. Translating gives CASSTYGLAYEQYF.

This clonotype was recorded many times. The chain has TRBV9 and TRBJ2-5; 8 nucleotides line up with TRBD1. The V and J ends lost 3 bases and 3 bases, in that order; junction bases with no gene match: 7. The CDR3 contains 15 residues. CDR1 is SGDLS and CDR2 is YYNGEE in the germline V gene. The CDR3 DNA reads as TGTGCCAGCAGCGGTACCGGGACAGGTAAAGAGACCCAGTACTTC. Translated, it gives CASSGTGTGKETQYF.

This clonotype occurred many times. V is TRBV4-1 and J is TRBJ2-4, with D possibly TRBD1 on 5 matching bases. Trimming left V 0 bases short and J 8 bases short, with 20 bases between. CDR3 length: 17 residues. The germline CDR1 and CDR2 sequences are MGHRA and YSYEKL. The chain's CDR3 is CASSQDRGFGARDIQYF. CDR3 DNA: TGCGCCAGCAGCCAAGATAGGGGATTTGGGGCTAGGGACATTCAGTACTTC.

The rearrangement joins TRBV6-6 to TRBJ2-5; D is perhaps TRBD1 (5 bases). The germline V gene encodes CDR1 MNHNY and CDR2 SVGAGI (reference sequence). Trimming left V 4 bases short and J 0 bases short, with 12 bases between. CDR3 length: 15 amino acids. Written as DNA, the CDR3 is TGTGCCAGCAGTTCCGGCCCAGGGTACCAAGAGACCCAGTACTTC. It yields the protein CASSSGPGYQETQYF.

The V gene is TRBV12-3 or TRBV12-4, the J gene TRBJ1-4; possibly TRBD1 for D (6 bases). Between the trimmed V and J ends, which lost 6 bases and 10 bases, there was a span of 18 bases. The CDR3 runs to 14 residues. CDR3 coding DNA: TGTGCCAGCAGAATCTTACTCGACAGGTTAAAACTGTTTTTT. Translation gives CASRILLDRLKLFF.

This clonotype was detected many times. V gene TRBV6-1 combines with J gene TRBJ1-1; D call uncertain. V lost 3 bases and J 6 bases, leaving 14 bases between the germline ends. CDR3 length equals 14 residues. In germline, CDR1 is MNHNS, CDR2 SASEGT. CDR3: CASSESRSEAEAFF. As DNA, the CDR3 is TGTGCCAGCAGTGAGTCGCGGTCCGAAGCTGAAGCTTTCTTT.

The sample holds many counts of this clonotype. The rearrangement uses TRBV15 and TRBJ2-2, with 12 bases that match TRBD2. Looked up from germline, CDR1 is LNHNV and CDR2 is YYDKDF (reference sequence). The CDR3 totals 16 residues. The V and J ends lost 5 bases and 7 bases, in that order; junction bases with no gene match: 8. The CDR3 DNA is TGTGCCACCAGCGTCGGACTAGCGGGAATCATCGGGGAGCTGTTTTTT. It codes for CATSVGLAGIIGELFF.

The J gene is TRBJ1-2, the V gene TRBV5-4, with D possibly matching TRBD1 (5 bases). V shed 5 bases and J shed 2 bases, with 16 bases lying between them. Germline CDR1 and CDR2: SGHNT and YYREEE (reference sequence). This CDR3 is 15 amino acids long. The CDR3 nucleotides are TGTGCCAGCAGTTTTGGACATAAGCTAAACTATGGCTACACCTTC. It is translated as CASSFGHKLNYGYTF.

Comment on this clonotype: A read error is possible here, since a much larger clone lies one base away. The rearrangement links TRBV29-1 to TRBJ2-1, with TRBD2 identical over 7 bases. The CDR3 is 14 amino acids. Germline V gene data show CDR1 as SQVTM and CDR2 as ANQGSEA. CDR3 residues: CSSLGAGVYSEQFF. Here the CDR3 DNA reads TGCAGCTCTCTGGGCGCGGGAGTTTACAGTGAGCAGTTCTTC.

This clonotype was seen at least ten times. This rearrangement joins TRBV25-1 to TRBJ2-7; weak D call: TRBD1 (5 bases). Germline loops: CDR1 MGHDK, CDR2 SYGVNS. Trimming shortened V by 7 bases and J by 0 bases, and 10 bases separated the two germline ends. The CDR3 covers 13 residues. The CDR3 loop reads CASIGVSSYEQYF. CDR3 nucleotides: TGTGCCAGCATAGGGGTAAGCTCCTACGAGCAGTACTTC.

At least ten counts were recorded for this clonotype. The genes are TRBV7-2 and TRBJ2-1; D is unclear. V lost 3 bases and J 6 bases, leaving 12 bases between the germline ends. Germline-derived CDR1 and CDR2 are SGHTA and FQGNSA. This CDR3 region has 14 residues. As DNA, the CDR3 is TGTGCCAGCAGCTTCCGGGTTTACGGCAATGAGCAGTTCTTC. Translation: CASSFRVYGNEQFF.

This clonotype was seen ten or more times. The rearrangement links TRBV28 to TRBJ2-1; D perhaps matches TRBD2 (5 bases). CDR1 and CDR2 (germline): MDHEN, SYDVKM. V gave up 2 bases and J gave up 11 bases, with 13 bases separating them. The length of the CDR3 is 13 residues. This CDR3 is CASSLTRVAKQFF. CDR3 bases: TGTGCCAGCAGTTTAACGAGGGTCGCGAAGCAGTTCTTC.

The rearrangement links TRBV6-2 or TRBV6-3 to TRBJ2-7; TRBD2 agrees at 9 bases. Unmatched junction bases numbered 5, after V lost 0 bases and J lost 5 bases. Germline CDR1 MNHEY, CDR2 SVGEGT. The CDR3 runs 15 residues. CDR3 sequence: CASSYSVAGAHEQYF. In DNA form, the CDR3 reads TGTGCCAGCAGTTACTCAGTAGCGGGGGCCCACGAGCAGTACTTC.

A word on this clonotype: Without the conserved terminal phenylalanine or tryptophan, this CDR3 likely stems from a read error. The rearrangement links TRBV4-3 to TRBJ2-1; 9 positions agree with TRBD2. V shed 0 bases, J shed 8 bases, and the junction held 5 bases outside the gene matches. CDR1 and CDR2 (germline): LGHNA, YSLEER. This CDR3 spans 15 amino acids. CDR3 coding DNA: TGCGCCAGCAGCCAAGATGGGCGGGGGGGCCATGAGCAGTTCCTC. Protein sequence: CASSQDGRGGHEQFL.

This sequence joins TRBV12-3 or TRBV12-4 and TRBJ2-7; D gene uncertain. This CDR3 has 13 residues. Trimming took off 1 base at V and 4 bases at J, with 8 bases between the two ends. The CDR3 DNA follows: TGTGCCAGCAGTTTAGTGGCAGCTTACGAGCAGTACTTC. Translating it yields CASSLVAAYEQYF.

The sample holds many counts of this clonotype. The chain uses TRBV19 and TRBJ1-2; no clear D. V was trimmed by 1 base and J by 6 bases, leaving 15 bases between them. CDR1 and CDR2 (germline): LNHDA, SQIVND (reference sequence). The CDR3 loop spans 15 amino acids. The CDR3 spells CASSIVPVETNGYTF. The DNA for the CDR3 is TGTGCCAGTAGTATAGTCCCGGTCGAGACAAATGGCTACACCTTC.

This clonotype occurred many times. CDR3 region: CASSQTGDEQYF. CDR3 DNA sequence: TGTGCCAGCAGTCAGACAGGGGACGAGCAGTACTTC. The gene calls are TRBV6-6 and TRBJ2-7, with 8 positions matching TRBD1. Trimming cost V 5 bases and J 5 bases; bases outside gene matches: 2. The CDR3 contains 12 residues. Germline V gene lookup returns CDR1 MNHNY and CDR2 SVGAGI (reference sequence).

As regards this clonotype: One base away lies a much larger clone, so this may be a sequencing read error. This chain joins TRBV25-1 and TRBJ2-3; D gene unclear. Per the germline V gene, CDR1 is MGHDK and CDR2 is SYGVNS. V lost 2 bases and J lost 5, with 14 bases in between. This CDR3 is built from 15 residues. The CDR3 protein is CASSEKGWTGDTQYF. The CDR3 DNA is TGTGCCAGCAGTGAAAAAGGGTGGACGGGAGATACGCAGTATTTT.

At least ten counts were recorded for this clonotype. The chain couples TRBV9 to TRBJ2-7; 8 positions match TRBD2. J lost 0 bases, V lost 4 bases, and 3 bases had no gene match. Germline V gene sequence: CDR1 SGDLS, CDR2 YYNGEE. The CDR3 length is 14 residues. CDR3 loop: CASSPLADSYEQYF. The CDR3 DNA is TGTGCCAGCAGCCCACTAGCGGACTCCTACGAGCAGTACTTC.

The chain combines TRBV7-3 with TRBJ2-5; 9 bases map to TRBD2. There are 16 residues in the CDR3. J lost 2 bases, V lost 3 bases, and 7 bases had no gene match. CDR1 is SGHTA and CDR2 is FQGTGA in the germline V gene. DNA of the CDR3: TGTGCCAGCAGCTTTCCCTTAGCGGGGGCACAAGAGACCCAGTACTTC. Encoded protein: CASSFPLAGAQETQYF.

CDR3 DNA sequence: TGTGCCAGCAGTCCTAGCGGAGGGGGCGCCTACGAGCAGTACTTC. The encoded protein is CASSPSGGGAYEQYF. V and J are TRBV27 and TRBJ2-7, with D perhaps matching TRBD1 or TRBD2 (7 bases each). Germline CDR1 reads MNHEY; CDR2 reads SMNVEV (reference sequence). CDR3 length: 15 amino acids. Trimming cost V 5 bases and J 2 bases, with 16 bases left between them.

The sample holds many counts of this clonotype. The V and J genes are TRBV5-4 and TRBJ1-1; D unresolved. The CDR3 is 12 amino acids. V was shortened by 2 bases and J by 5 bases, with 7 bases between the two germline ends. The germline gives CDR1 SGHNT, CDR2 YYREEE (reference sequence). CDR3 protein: CASSFGETEAFF. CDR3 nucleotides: TGTGCCAGCAGCTTCGGAGAAACTGAAGCTTTCTTT.

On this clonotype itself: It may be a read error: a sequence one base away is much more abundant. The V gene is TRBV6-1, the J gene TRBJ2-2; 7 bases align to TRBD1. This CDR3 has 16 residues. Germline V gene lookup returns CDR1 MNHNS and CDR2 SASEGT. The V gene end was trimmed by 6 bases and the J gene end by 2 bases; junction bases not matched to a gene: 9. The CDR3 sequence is CASSEDRHSNTGELFF. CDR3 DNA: TGTGCCAGCAGCGAGGACAGGCATTCTAACACCGGGGAGCTGTTTTTT.

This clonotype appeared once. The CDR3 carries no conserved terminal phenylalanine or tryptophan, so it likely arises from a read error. The DNA for the CDR3 is TGTGCCAGCGGGGACTTGCTAGCGGCTCCGTACGAGCAGTACTCC. This translates into CASGDLLAAPYEQYS. The V gene is TRBV6-1, the J gene TRBJ2-7, with TRBD2 identical over 7 bases. This CDR3 contains 15 residues. With 8 bases clipped from V and 4 bases from J, the junction kept 14 bases outside the gene matches. Germline V gives CDR1 MNHNS, CDR2 SASEGT.